This T cell receptor beta chain was profiled in a study of T cell repertoires in cytomegalovirus infection. Turning to the study itself: Both a matching HLA type and CMV infection were indicated by public TCR beta signatures.

This clonotype was seen many times. Its target is not known. The ends were cut back, 5 bases at V and 3 bases at J, with 16 bases in the middle. This CDR3 is 15 amino acids long. The study's findings and limits: What dominated the ex vivo response were HLA-C-restricted CMV-specific TCR beta clonotypes.

From the reads, TCRdb called clonotypes with MiXCR, one entry per CDR3 protein. The table records some 180,000 distinct CDR3 sequences, approximately 18% of them present only once. Input material: CD8+ T cells from PBMCs. This sequence joins TRBV12-3 or TRBV12-4 and TRBJ1-1; D not resolved. The sequence was obtained from a human donor in good health (CMV status not recorded). Some clones in this sample may be carry-over from other donors' samples. DNA of the CDR3: TGTGCCAGCAGTCCTCTCAGGCGAGCGGACACTGAAGCTTTCTTT. Protein sequence: CASSPLRRADTEAFF.